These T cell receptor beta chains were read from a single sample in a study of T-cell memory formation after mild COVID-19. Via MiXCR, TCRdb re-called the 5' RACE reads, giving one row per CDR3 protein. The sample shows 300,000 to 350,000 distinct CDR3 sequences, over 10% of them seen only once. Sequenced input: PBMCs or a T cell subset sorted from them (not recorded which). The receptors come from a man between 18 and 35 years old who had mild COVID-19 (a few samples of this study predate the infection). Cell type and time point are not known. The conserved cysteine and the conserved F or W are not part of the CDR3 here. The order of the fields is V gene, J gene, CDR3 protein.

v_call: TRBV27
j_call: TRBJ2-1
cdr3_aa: ASGLLAGSNEQF

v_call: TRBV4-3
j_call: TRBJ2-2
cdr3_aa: ASSQVLAGTGELF

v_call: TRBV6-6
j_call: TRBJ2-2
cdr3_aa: ASGPRQGAGAGELF

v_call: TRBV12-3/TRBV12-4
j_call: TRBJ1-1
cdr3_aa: ASSGDRRTEAF

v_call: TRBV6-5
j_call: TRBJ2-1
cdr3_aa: ASSYDGDNEQF

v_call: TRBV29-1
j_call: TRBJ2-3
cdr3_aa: SVAPSGDPTDTQY

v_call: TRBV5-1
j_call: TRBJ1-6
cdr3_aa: ASSLDLNTYNSPLH

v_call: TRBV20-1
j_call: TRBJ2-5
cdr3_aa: SARMTSGGRETQY

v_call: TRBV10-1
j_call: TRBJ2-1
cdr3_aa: ASSESGTGTQF

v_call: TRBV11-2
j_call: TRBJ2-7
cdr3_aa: ASSRDREYHEQY

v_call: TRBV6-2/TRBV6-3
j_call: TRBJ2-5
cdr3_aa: ASRPSGQETQY

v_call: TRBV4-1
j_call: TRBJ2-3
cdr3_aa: ASSPGLAGGPMDTQY

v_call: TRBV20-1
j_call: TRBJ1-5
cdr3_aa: SARRGDSNQPQH

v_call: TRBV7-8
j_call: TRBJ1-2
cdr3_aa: ASSLVVGVGYGYT

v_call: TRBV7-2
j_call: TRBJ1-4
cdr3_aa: ASSFPHYEKLF

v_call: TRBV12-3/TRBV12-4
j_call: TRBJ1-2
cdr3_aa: ASSFNSLRGYT

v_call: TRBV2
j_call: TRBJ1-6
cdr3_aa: ASSEAPIISLH

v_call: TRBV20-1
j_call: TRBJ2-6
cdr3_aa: SAHSSGANVLT

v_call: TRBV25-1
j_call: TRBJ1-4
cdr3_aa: ASSEPDPGGEKLF

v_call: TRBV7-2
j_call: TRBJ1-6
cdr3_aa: ASSLGYNSPLH

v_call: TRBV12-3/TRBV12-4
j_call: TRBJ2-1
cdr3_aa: ASSFRDWANEQF

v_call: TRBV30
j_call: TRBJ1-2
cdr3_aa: AWSVRSGKNYGYT

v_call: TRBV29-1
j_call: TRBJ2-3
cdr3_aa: SVAVVAGTGATQY

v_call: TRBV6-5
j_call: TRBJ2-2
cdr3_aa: ASSYRGWNTGELF

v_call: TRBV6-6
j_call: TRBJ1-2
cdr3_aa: ASSYSTIISGYGYT

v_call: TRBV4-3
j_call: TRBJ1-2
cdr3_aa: ASSQDWVPEYGYT

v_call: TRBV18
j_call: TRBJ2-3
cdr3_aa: ASSPEGQAWTDTQY

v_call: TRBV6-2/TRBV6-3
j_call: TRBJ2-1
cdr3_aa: ASSSGQGNEQF

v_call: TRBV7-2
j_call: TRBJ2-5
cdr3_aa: ASSRTSGVQETQY

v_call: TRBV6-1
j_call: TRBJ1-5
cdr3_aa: ASSEGALGQPQH

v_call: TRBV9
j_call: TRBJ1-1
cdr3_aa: ASSVEGGGTEAF

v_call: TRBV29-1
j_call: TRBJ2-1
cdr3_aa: SVRAHNEQF

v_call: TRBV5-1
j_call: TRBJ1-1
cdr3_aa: ASSLVGGDTEAF

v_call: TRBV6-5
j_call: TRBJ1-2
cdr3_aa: ASSYPPRTGPNYGYT

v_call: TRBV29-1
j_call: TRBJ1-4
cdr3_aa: SVEDPSGLTGLNEKLF

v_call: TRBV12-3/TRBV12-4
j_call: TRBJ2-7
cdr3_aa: ASSGEQGVYEQY

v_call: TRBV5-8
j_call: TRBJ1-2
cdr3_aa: ASSARGVHYGYT

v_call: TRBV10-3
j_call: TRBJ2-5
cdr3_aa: AISELASETQY

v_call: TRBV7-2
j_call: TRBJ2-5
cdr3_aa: ASSRQTGGVETQY

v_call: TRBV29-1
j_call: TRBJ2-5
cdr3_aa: SVVGVTTETQY